Listed here are 25 T cell receptor beta chains from one sample, sequenced in a study of blood T cell repertoires in COVID-19. Repertoires were generated with immunoSEQ multiplex PCR, while TCRdb's copy carries only in-frame clones and drops some. This repertoire shows about 180,000 clones, roughly 77% found once; its top ten account for approximately 10%. What was sequenced was peripheral blood. The receptor source for this set is a woman of 80 years or more with COVID-19, enrolled during active disease.

The genes are TRBV5-4 and TRBJ2-1; 9 bases are shared with TRBD2. The CDR3 consists of 17 residues. Trimming at V came to 1 base and at J to 5 bases, leaving 10 bases not matched to a gene. CDR1 is SGHNT, CDR2 YYREEE, per germline (reference sequence). The CDR3 DNA reads TGTGCCAGCAGCTTGAAGTCGCGCGGGAGGGTGGACAATGAGCAGTTCTTC. Protein product: CASSLKSRGRVDNEQFF.

The chain is built from TRBV9 and TRBJ1-2; TRBD1 is a possible D gene (6 bases). CDR1 and CDR2 from the germline V gene are SGDLS and YYNGEE. The CDR3 totals 11 residues. Trimming cost V 3 bases and J 6 bases, with 6 bases left between them. The CDR3 DNA follows: TGTGCCAGCAGCGAGGGGGATGGCTACACCTTC. This translates into CASSEGDGYTF. The entire variable domain, with the rest obtained from reference TRBV9 and TRBJ1-2, is as follows: DSGVTQTPKHLITATGQRVTLRCSPRSGDLSVYWYQQSLDQGLQFLIQYYNGEERAKGNILERFSAQQFPDLHSELNLSSLELGDSALYFCASSEGDGYTFGSGTRLTVV.

CDR3 nucleotides: TGTGCCTGGAAGGGGGACACCTCCTACAATGAGCAGTTCTTC. Residues: CAWKGDTSYNEQFF. The V gene is TRBV30, the J gene TRBJ2-1; D might be TRBD1 (6 bases). In germline, CDR1 is GTSNPN, CDR2 SVGIG (reference sequence). The CDR3 loop spans 14 amino acids. V lost 4 bases and J 0 bases, leaving 10 bases between the germline ends.

This clone appeared a few times. The V call is TRBV7-2, the J call TRBJ1-5, with no clear D. V was cut by 0 bases and J by 3 bases, with 12 bases left in between. This CDR3 has 16 residues. Germline V gene data show CDR1 as SGHTA and CDR2 as FQGNSA. The CDR3 is CASSLAAGDDNQPQHF. The CDR3 DNA reads TGTGCCAGCAGCTTAGCGGCCGGGGATGACAATCAGCCCCAGCATTTT.

The chain combines TRBV5-1 with TRBJ2-7; 11 bases are a match to TRBD1. Germline CDR1 and CDR2: SGHRS and YFSETQ. The CDR3 length is 16 residues. With 3 bases clipped from V and 3 bases from J, the junction kept 8 bases outside the gene matches. CDR3 residues: CASSSTGGTGGYEQYF. The DNA of the CDR3 is TGCGCCAGCAGCTCGACAGGCGGGACAGGGGGCTACGAGCAGTACTTC.

The chain links TRBV24-1 to TRBJ2-5, with 9 bases aligning to TRBD1. J lost 0 bases, V lost 5 bases, and 6 bases had no gene match. CDR1 and CDR2 from the germline V gene are KGHDR and SFDVKD. This CDR3 is 16 amino acids long. Here the CDR3 DNA reads TGTGCCACCAGTGGTGACCGGGACAGGGACCAAGAGACCCAGTACTTC. Its protein product is CATSGDRDRDQETQYF.

The J gene is TRBJ1-3, the V gene TRBV7-9; TRBD1 matches at 7 bases. The CDR3 extends over 14 amino acids. CDR1 is SEHNR and CDR2 is FQNEAQ in the germline V gene (reference sequence). V was clipped by 3 bases and J by 4 bases; unmatched bases: 3. The CDR3 nucleotides are TGTGCCAGCAGCTTTGACAGGGCGGGAAACACCATATATTTT. It is translated as CASSFDRAGNTIYF.

The chain joins TRBV5-1 to TRBJ2-7; 9 bases line up with TRBD2. V lost 0 bases to trimming and J lost 4 bases; unmatched junction nucleotides: 5. The V gene's germline CDR1 is SGHRS and CDR2 YFSETQ. This CDR3 is 15 amino acids long. The CDR3 sequence: CASSLGLAGMYEQYF. DNA for the CDR3: TGCGCCAGCAGCTTGGGGCTAGCGGGGATGTACGAGCAGTACTTC. The full variable domain, rest sourced from reference TRBV5-1 and TRBJ2-7, is KAGVTQTPRYLIKTRGQQVTLSCSPISGHRSVSWYQQTPGQGLQFLFEYFSETQRNKGNFPGRFSGRQFSNSRSEMNVSTLELGDSALYLCASSLGLAGMYEQYFGPGTRLTVT.

With respect to this clone: Within the sample, other DNA sequences also encode this same CDR3. The V call is TRBV27, the J call TRBJ2-7; TRBD2 agrees at 11 bases. The V gene's germline CDR1 is MNHEY and CDR2 SMNVEV (reference sequence). J lost 3 bases, V lost 0 bases, and 4 bases had no gene match. The CDR3 extends over 16 amino acids. The CDR3 sequence is CASSLSGTSGLYEQYF. The CDR3 coding sequence is TGTGCCAGCAGTTTATCCGGGACTAGCGGTCTCTACGAGCAGTACTTC.

This sequence joins TRBV30 and TRBJ1-3, with D perhaps matching TRBD1 (6 bases). The CDR3 is 14 amino acids. Germline CDR1 GTSNPN, CDR2 SVGIG (reference sequence). V lost 4 bases, J lost 2 bases, and 12 bases lay in between. DNA for the CDR3: TGTGCCTGGACGACAGGACCAGCTGGAAACACCATATATTTT. This gives the protein CAWTTGPAGNTIYF.

The chain has TRBV5-1 and TRBJ2-1; TRBD2 aligns across 13 bases. The V gene end was trimmed by 3 bases and the J gene end by 0 bases; junction bases not matched to a gene: 6. The CDR3 sequence is 18 residues long. From germline, CDR1 is SGHRS and CDR2 YFSETQ. CDR3 loop: CASSSGLAGQSSYNEQFF. DNA of the CDR3: TGCGCCAGCAGCTCGGGACTAGCGGGGCAAAGCTCCTACAATGAGCAGTTCTTC.

The rearrangement uses TRBV28 and TRBJ2-3; 10 positions match TRBD2. With 4 bases clipped from V and 4 bases from J, the junction kept 8 bases outside the gene matches. Germline V gene sequence: CDR1 MDHEN, CDR2 SYDVKM. This CDR3 has 16 residues. The CDR3 DNA sequence: TGTGCCAGCAGTTCCCTAGCGGGAGAGGCCCCAGATACGCAGTATTTT. Translated, it gives CASSSLAGEAPDTQYF.

This sequence joins TRBV11-3 and TRBJ2-3, with 11 bases that match TRBD2. Trimming took 5 bases from V and 4 from J; bases not matched to a gene: 2. The CDR3 sequence is 14 residues long. CDR1 and CDR2 from the germline V gene are SGHNT and YENEEA. As DNA, the CDR3 is TGTGCCAGCAGCGTACTAGCGGGGGCAGATACGCAGTATTTT. This encodes CASSVLAGADTQYF.

The chain joins TRBV27 to TRBJ1-6; perhaps TRBD1 as D (6 bases). Trimming stripped 4 bases from V and 9 bases from J, with 19 bases between. CDR1 and CDR2 (germline): MNHEY, SMNVEV (reference sequence). The CDR3 loop spans 16 amino acids. CDR3 sequence (DNA): TGTGCCAGCAGTTCCGAACAGGGTATCGTGTCTTCACCCCTCCACTTT. Protein: CASSSEQGIVSSPLHF.

This chain uses TRBV2 with TRBJ2-3; D gene unclear. Germline CDR1 SNHLY, CDR2 FYNNEI. With 1 base removed from V and 0 bases from J, the gap between germline ends came to 5 bases. The CDR3 contains 14 residues. CDR3 sequence (DNA): TGTGCCAGCAGTGAAGGGCTTAGCACAGATACGCAGTATTTT. It translates to CASSEGLSTDTQYF.

This chain connects TRBV11-3 to TRBJ2-5; the match to TRBD1 covers 7 bases. Losses at the gene ends were 5 bases for V and 5 bases for J; bases not matched to a gene: 11. Per the germline V gene, CDR1 is SGHNT and CDR2 is YENEEA. The CDR3 has 15 residues. For the CDR3, the DNA is TGTGCCAGCAGCCAGAGACAGGGTGGTGAGGAGACCCAGTACTTC. This encodes CASSQRQGGEETQYF.

This clone was counted between two and nine times. This rearrangement joins TRBV7-2 to TRBJ1-5; the D gene is possibly TRBD1 (6 bases). CDR1 is SGHTA, CDR2 FQGNSA, per germline. The CDR3 runs 14 residues. V was trimmed by 5 bases and J by 4 bases, leaving 12 bases between them. The CDR3: CASSLTGLNQPQHF. The CDR3 DNA reads TGTGCCAGCAGCCTTACAGGGTTGAATCAGCCCCAGCATTTT.

The chain employs TRBV12-3 or TRBV12-4 and TRBJ1-1; D unclear. The CDR3 contains 12 residues. V lost 2 bases to trimming and J lost 5 bases, with 6 bases between them. The CDR3 loop is CASSLILTEAFF. CDR3 DNA sequence: TGTGCCAGCAGTTTAATATTGACTGAAGCTTTCTTT.

This rearrangement joins TRBV7-2 to TRBJ2-3; 11 nucleotides agree with TRBD2. Germline trimming cut 6 bases from V and 2 bases from J; bases unmatched to any gene: 4. The CDR3 runs 15 residues. Germline V CDR1 and CDR2: SGHTA, FQGNSA. The CDR3 is CASRPGLADTDTQYF. DNA for the CDR3: TGTGCCAGCAGGCCGGGACTAGCGGACACAGATACGCAGTATTTT.

The chain combines TRBV28 with TRBJ2-1, with 8 positions matching TRBD1. CDR1 MDHEN and CDR2 SYDVKM come from the germline V gene. CDR3 length: 14 residues. Losses at the gene ends were 0 bases for V and 7 bases for J; bases not matched to a gene: 2. The CDR3 protein is CASSLWTGENEQFF. The CDR3 DNA follows: TGTGCCAGCAGTTTATGGACAGGGGAAAATGAGCAGTTCTTC. Full variable domain (missing parts from reference TRBV28 and TRBJ2-1): DVKVTQSSRYLVKRTGEKVFLECVQDMDHENMFWYRQDPGLGLRLIYFSYDVKMKEKGDIPEGYSVSREKKERFSLILESASTNQTSMYLCASSLWTGENEQFFGPGTRLTVL.

The chain is built from TRBV6-1 and TRBJ1-1; D might be TRBD1 (6 bases). This CDR3 has 13 residues. Germline assignment: CDR1 MNHNS and CDR2 SASEGT. V was cut by 3 bases and J by 4 bases, with 9 bases left in between. The CDR3 loop reads CASSEGGPTEAFF. As DNA, the CDR3 is TGTGCCAGCAGTGAGGGGGGGCCCACTGAAGCTTTCTTT.

V and J are TRBV21-1 and TRBJ2-2; whether TRBD2, the table's D call, matches the DNA was not checked. TRBV21-1 is a listed pseudogene. This CDR3 has 16 amino acids. The CDR3 sequence: CASSKTISENTGELFF. The CDR3 region has the DNA TGTGCCAGCAGCAAAACGATCAGCGAAAACACCGGGGAGCTGTTTTTT.

The rearrangement uses TRBV6-5 and TRBJ2-7; 9 bases line up with TRBD2. Germline CDR1 reads MNHEY; CDR2 reads SVGAGI. The CDR3 runs 13 residues. The V and J ends lost 8 bases and 3 bases, in that order; junction bases with no gene match: 5. The CDR3 nucleotides read TGTGCCAGCGGCGGGAGGGCCGGCTACGAGCAGTACTTC. This sequence encodes CASGGRAGYEQYF.

The rearrangement links TRBV28 to TRBJ1-2; D not certain. Germline assignment: CDR1 MDHEN and CDR2 SYDVKM. The CDR3 runs to 14 residues. Trimming left V 4 bases short and J 3 bases short, with 12 bases between. Written as DNA, the CDR3 is TGTGCCAGCAGTTGGAGGAGGGTCGACTATGGCTACACCTTC. This sequence encodes CASSWRRVDYGYTF.

This chain uses TRBV2 with TRBJ1-2; TRBD1 might be the D (6 bases). Germline assignment: CDR1 SNHLY and CDR2 FYNNEI. Trimming removed 6 bases at V and 7 bases at J, with 15 bases between. This CDR3 comprises 13 residues. CDR3 amino acids: CASRAGLGAGYTF. DNA for the CDR3: TGTGCCAGCAGAGCAGGGTTGGGGGCTGGCTACACCTTC.